This TCR beta chain is drawn from a study of cytomegalovirus exposure and HLA in healthy donors. Study in general: According to later analysis, the same platform produced the 120 validation and several hundred first-cohort repertoires.

Note on this clone: What it binds is unknown.

Assay: immunoSEQ multiplex PCR; the TCRdb copy retains only in-frame clones and omits some. This sample has about 350,000 clones; roughly 90% occur once, and the top ten carry about 1%. CDR3 length: 15 amino acids. V lost 1 base, J lost 5 bases, and 14 bases lay in between. CDR1 is SSHAT and CDR2 is FNYEAQ in the germline V gene (reference sequence). Study-wide results and caveats: Reports described diagnosis of cytomegalovirus status by the classifier as highly specific and sensitive. Whilst most TCR sequences proved rare, a subset of public TCRs occurred across many donors. In vitro confirmation showed a few CMV-associated chains to be CMV antigen specific.

The V call is TRBV7-7, the J call TRBJ2-5; D perhaps matches TRBD1 (5 bases). Sequencing input: PBMCs. This clonotype was obtained from a woman aged 25 to 39 in good health and CMV-seropositive. Here the CDR3 DNA reads TGTGCCAGCAGCTTAGACTGGTCTGGGGCCGAGACCCAGTACTTC. Its translation is CASSLDWSGAETQYF.